These 14 T cell receptor beta chains share one sample of origin, sequenced in a study of blood T cell repertoires in COVID-19. TCRdb's copy holds only in-frame clones and misses some; the assay was immunoSEQ multiplex PCR. The table has 170,000 or so clones, around 85% seen once. Source material: PBMCs or T cells enriched from blood (not recorded which). Source of these receptors: a middle-aged man who had recovered from COVID-19.

The rearrangement joins TRBV19 to TRBJ2-2; D is perhaps TRBD1 (5 bases). This CDR3 is built from 17 residues. With 3 bases removed from V and 0 bases from J, the gap between germline ends came to 14 bases. In germline, CDR1 is LNHDA, CDR2 SQIVND (reference sequence). The CDR3 region is CASSIVDGQTNTGELFF. As DNA, the CDR3 is TGTGCCAGTAGTATTGTGGACGGACAAACGAACACCGGGGAGCTGTTTTTT.

The genes are TRBV3-1 (or the pseudogene TRBV3-2) and TRBJ2-1; maybe TRBD2 (5 bases). Germline CDR1 is LGHDT and CDR2 is YNNKEL (reference sequence). V was pared by 3 bases and J by 8 bases, with 23 bases between. The CDR3 runs to 17 residues. The CDR3, as DNA: TGTGCCAGCAGCCATCCCCCCAGGATTGCGGGTCGGGATGAGCAGTTCTTC. It codes for CASSHPPRIAGRDEQFF.

As to this clone: Other DNA variants within this sample encode the same CDR3. J is TRBJ1-1 and V is TRBV2; 7 bases map to TRBD1. From germline, CDR1 is SNHLY and CDR2 FYNNEI. This CDR3 is built from 13 residues. V shed 6 bases and J 0 bases; nucleotides not matched to a gene: 1. This CDR3 reads CASSQGVNTEAFF. The CDR3 nucleotides are TGTGCCAGCAGCCAGGGGGTGAACACTGAAGCTTTCTTT.

This chain connects TRBV30 to TRBJ1-1, with D perhaps matching TRBD1 (6 bases). Looked up from germline, CDR1 is GTSNPN and CDR2 is SVGIG (reference sequence). V shed 0 bases and J shed 4 bases, with 9 bases lying between them. The CDR3 is 13 residues long. The CDR3 sequence is CAWSVQGSTEAFF. For the CDR3, the DNA is TGTGCCTGGAGTGTACAGGGATCCACTGAAGCTTTCTTT.

This sequence joins TRBV28 and TRBJ1-5; D is ambiguous. CDR1 is MDHEN, CDR2 SYDVKM, per germline. The V gene lost 2 bases and the J gene lost 7 bases, with 12 bases spanning the gap. The length of the CDR3 is 14 residues. This chain's CDR3 is CASSLRGARQPQHF. The CDR3 bases are TGTGCCAGCAGTTTACGGGGAGCCAGGCAGCCCCAGCATTTT.

The V gene is TRBV7-6, the J gene TRBJ2-7; maybe TRBD2 (6 bases). Trimming shortened V by 5 bases and J by 2 bases, and 16 bases separated the two germline ends. This CDR3 has 15 amino acids. Germline values: CDR1 SGHVS, CDR2 FNYEAQ. CDR3 DNA sequence: TGTGCCAGCAGCCCCGAGGCTAGCGAGACCTACGAGCAGTACTTC. It specifies CASSPEASETYEQYF.

The rearrangement links TRBV6-5 to TRBJ1-5; 7 bases map to TRBD1. Germline V gene sequence: CDR1 MNHEY, CDR2 SVGAGI. This CDR3 is built from 13 residues. V gave up 6 bases and J gave up 7 bases; unmatched junction bases: 6. The CDR3 DNA reads TGTGCCAGCAGGATGTACAGGGGCCAGCCCCAGCATTTT. Translating gives CASRMYRGQPQHF.

V gene TRBV11-2 combines with J gene TRBJ1-2; no clear D. From germline, CDR1 is SGHAT and CDR2 FQNNGV. This CDR3 contains 15 residues. The V end was cut by 0 bases, the J end by 3 bases, with 11 bases between. CDR3 sequence (DNA): TGTGCCAGCAGCTTAGATCCGGGGTGGGACTATGGCTACACCTTC. This encodes CASSLDPGWDYGYTF. The full variable domain, in which reference TRBV11-2 and TRBJ1-2 provide the parts outside the CDR3, is EAGVAQSPRYKIIEKRQSVAFWCNPISGHATLYWYQQILGQGPKLLIQFQNNGVVDDSQLPKDRFSAERLKGVDSTLKIQPAKLEDSAVYLCASSLDPGWDYGYTFGSGTRLTVV.

V gene TRBV10-3 combines with J gene TRBJ1-3, with 7 positions matching TRBD1. After removal of 3 bases from V and 0 bases from J, the junction contained 5 bases not matched to a gene. The V gene's germline CDR1 is ENHRY and CDR2 SYGVKD. The length of the CDR3 is 16 residues. CDR3 sequence reads: CAISERGQFSGNTIYF. The CDR3 DNA reads as TGTGCCATCAGTGAACGGGGACAGTTCTCTGGAAACACCATATATTTT.

This clone was detected only a few times. The chain carries TRBV2 and TRBJ1-6; D not resolved. Germline CDR1 is SNHLY and CDR2 is FYNNEI. V was clipped by 5 bases and J by 6 bases, with 2 bases between them. The CDR3 has 11 amino acids. The CDR3 protein is CASSLNSPLHF. CDR3 in DNA: TGTGCCAGCAGTCTTAATTCACCCCTCCACTTT.

This clone was seen only once. The chain has TRBV11-3 and TRBJ2-7; 9 nucleotides line up with TRBD1. Per the germline V gene, CDR1 is SGHNT and CDR2 is YENEEA. The CDR3 has 15 amino acids. The trim removed 5 bases at V and 5 bases at J, leaving 10 bases unmatched. Here the CDR3 DNA reads TGTGCCAGCAGCGACTACGGACAGGGGAGCCACGAGCAGTACTTC. Protein sequence: CASSDYGQGSHEQYF. Full variable domain (outside the CDR3, taken from reference TRBV11-3 and TRBJ2-7): EAGVVQSPRYKIIEKKQPVAFWCNPISGHNTLYWYLQNLGQGPELLIRYENEEAVDDSQLPKDRFSAERLKGVDSTLKIQPAELGDSAVYLCASSDYGQGSHEQYFGPGTRLTVT.

The gene calls are TRBV11-3 and TRBJ2-2; TRBD2 agrees at 9 bases. This CDR3 spans 18 amino acids. The J segment lost 0 bases and the V segment lost 5 bases, leaving 10 bases of the junction unmatched. Germline values: CDR1 SGHNT, CDR2 YENEEA. The CDR3 DNA follows: TGTGCCAGCAGCAACCCGACTAGCGGATCCGCGAACACCGGGGAGCTGTTTTTT. This gives the protein CASSNPTSGSANTGELFF.

The rearrangement joins TRBV11-2 to TRBJ2-1; 8 bases match TRBD2. The CDR3 covers 15 residues. The germline CDR1 and CDR2 sequences are SGHAT and FQNNGV. V was clipped by 1 base and J by 4 bases; unmatched bases: 3. For the CDR3, the DNA is TGTGCCAGCAGCTTAGGACGGGGGGGATACAATGAGCAGTTCTTC. It yields the protein CASSLGRGGYNEQFF.

The chain carries TRBV7-6 and TRBJ1-3, with D unresolved. The CDR3 length is 16 residues. The germline CDR1 and CDR2 sequences are SGHVS and FNYEAQ. Deletions cut 0 bases from V and 0 bases from J, with 9 bases between. This CDR3 is CASSLATGFSGNTIYF. Here the CDR3 DNA reads TGTGCCAGCAGCTTAGCGACGGGATTCTCTGGAAACACCATATATTTT.